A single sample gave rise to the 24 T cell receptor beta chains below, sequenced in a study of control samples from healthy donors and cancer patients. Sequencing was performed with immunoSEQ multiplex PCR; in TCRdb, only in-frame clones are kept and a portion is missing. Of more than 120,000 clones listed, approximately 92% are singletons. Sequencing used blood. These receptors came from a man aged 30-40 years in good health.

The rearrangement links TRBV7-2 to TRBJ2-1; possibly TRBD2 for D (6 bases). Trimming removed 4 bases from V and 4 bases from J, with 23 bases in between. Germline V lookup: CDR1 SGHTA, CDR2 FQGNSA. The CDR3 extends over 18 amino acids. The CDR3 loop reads CASSSPEGGMKLYNEQFF. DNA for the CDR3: TGTGCCAGCAGCTCCCCCGAGGGCGGGATGAAACTATACAATGAGCAGTTCTTC.

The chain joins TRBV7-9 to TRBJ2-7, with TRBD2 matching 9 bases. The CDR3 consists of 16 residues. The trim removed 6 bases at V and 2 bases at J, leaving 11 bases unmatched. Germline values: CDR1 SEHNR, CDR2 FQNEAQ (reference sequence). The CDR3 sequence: CASSLYGGGAAYEQYF. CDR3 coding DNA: TGTGCCAGCAGTCTCTACGGCGGGGGGGCCGCCTACGAGCAGTACTTC.

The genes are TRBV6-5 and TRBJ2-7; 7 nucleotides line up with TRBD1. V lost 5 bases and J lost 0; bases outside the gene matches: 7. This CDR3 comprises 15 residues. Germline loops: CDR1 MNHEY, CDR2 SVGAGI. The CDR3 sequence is CASSRDSLSSYEQYF. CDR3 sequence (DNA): TGTGCCAGCAGTCGGGACAGTTTGAGCTCCTACGAGCAGTACTTC.

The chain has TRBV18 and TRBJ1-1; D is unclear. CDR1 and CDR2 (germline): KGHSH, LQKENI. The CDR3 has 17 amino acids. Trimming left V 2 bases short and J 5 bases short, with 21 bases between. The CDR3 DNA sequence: TGTGCCAGCTCACCAATACAACCCAGGCGGGGTCATACTGAAGCTTTCTTT. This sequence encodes CASSPIQPRRGHTEAFF.

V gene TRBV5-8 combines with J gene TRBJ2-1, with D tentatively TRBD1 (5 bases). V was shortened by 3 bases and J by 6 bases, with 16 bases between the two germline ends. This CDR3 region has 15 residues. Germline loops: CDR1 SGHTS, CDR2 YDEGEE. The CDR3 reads CASSSRQGIINEQFF. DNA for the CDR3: TGTGCCAGCAGCTCTCGGCAGGGTATAATCAATGAGCAGTTCTTC.

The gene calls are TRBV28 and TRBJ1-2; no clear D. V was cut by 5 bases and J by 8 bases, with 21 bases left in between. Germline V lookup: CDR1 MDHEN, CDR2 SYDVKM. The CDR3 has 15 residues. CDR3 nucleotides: TGTGCCAGCAGTATCCCCAAGAGGGCCCTATCGGGCTACACCTTC. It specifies CASSIPKRALSGYTF.

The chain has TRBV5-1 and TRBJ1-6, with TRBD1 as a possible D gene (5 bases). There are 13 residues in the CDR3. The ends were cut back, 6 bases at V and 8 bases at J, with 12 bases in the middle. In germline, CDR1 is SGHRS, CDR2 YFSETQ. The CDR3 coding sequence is TGCGCCAGCACACCGCAGGGCCATTCACCCCTCCACTTT. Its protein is CASTPQGHSPLHF.

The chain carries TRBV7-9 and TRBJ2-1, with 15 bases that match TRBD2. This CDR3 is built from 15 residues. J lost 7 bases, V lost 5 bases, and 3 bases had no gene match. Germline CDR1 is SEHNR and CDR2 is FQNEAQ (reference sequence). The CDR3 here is CASSPGLAGGNEQFF. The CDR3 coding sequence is TGTGCCAGCAGCCCGGGACTAGCGGGGGGTAATGAGCAGTTCTTC.

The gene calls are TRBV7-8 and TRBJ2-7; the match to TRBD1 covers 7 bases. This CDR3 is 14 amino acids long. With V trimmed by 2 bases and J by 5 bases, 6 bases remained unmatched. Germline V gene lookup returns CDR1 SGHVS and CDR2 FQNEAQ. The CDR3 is CASSLYQQGNEQYF. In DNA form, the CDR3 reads TGTGCCAGCAGCTTATATCAACAGGGGAACGAGCAGTACTTC.

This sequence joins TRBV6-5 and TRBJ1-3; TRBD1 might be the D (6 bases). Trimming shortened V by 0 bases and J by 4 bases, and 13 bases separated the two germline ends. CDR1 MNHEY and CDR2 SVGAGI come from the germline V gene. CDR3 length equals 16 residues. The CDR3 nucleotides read TGTGCCAGCAGTTACTCGAGGGGGGGGGCCGGAAACACCATATATTTT. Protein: CASSYSRGGAGNTIYF.

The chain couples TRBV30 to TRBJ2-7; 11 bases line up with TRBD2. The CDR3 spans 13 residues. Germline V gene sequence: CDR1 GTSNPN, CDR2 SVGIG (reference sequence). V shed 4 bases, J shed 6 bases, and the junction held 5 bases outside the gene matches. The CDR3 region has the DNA TGTGCCTGGACCTTAGCGGGGGGGTCCGAGCAGTACTTC. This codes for CAWTLAGGSEQYF.

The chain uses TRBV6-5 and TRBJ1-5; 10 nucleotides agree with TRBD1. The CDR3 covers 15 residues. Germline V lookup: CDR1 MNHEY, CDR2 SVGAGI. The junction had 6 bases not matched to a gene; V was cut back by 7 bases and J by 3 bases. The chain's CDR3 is CASNTDRGLNQPQHF. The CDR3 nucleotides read TGTGCCAGCAATACAGACAGGGGGCTCAATCAGCCCCAGCATTTT.

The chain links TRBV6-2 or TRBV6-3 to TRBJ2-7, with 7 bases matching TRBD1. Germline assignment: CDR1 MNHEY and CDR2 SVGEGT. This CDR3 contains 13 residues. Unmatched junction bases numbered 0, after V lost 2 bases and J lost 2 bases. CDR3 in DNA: TGTGCCAGCAGTTACACAGGGGCCTACGAGCAGTACTTC. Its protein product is CASSYTGAYEQYF.

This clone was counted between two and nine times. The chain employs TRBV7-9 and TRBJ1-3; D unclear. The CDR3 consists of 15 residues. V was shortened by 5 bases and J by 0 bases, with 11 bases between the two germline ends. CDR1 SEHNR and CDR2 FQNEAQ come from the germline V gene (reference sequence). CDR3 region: CASSPFSSSGNTIYF. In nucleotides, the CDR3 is TGTGCCAGCAGCCCCTTCTCGAGCTCTGGAAACACCATATATTTT.

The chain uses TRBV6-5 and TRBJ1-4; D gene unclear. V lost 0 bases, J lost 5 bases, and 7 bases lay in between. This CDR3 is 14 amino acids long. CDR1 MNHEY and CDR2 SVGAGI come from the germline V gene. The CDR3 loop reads CASSYSRGNEKLFF. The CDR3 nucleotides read TGTGCCAGCAGTTACTCGAGAGGGAATGAAAAACTGTTTTTT.

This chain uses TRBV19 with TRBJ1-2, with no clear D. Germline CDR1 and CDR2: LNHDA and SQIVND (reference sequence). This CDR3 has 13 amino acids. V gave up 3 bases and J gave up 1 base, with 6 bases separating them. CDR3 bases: TGTGCCAGTAGTATTGGCCTTAACTATGGCTACACCTTC. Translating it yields CASSIGLNYGYTF.

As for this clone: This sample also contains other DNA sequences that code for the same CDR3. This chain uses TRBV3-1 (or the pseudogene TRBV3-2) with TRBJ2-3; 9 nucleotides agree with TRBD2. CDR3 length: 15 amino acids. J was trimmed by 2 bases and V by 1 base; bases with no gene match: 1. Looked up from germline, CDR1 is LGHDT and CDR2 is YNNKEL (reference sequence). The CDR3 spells CASSQVAGATDTQYF. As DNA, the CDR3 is TGTGCCAGCAGCCAAGTAGCGGGGGCCACAGATACGCAGTATTTT.

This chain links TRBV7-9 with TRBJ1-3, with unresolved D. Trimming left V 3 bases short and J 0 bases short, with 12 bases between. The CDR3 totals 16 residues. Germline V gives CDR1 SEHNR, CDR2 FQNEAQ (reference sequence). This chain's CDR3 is CASSFDGVLSGNTIYF. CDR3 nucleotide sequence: TGTGCCAGCAGCTTTGACGGGGTCCTCTCTGGAAACACCATATATTTT.

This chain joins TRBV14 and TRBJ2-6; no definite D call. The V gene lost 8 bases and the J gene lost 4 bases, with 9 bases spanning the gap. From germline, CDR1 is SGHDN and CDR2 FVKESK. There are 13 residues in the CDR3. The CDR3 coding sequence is TGTGCCAGCGGGCTTGGAGGGGCCAACGTCCTGACTTTC. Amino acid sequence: CASGLGGANVLTF.

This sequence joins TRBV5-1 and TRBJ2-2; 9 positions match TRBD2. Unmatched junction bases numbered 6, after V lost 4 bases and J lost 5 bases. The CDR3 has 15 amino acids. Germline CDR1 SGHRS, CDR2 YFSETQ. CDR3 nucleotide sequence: TGCGCCAGCAGCGGAGCGGGGGGAGGAACCGGGGAGCTGTTTTTT. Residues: CASSGAGGGTGELFF.

The CDR3 sequence is CASSPEYAVMSGGELFF. The CDR3, as DNA: TGTGCCAGCAGCCCAGAATATGCGGTAATGTCCGGCGGGGAGCTGTTTTTT. The chain uses TRBV6-4 and TRBJ2-2, with D hard to call. The CDR3 sequence is 17 residues long. Trimming shortened V by 6 bases and J by 7 bases, and 24 bases separated the two germline ends. Germline V gene sequence: CDR1 MRHNA, CDR2 SNTAGT.

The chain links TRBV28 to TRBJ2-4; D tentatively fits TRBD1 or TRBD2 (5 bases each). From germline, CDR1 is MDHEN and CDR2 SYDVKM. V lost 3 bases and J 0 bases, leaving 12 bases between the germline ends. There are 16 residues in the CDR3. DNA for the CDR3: TGTGCCAGCAGTTTCGGTGGGACCCAAGCCAAAAACATTCAGTACTTC. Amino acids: CASSFGGTQAKNIQYF.

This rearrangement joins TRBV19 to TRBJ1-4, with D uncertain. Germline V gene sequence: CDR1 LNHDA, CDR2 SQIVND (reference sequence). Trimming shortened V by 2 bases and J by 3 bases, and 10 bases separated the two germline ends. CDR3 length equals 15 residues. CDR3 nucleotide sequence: TGTGCCAGTAGTATATCATACGGCGCTAATGAAAAACTGTTTTTT. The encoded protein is CASSISYGANEKLFF. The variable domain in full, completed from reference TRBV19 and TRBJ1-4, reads DGGITQSPKYLFRKEGQNVTLSCEQNLNHDAMYWYRQDPGQGLRLIYYSQIVNDFQKGDIAEGYSVSREKKESFPLTVTSAQKNPTAFYLCASSISYGANEKLFFGSGTQLSVL.

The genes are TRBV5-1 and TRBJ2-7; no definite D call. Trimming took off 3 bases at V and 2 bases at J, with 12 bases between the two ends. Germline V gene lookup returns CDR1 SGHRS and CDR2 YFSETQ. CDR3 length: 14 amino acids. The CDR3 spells CASSSSGPAYEQYF. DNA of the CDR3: TGCGCCAGCAGCTCTTCCGGGCCGGCCTACGAGCAGTACTTC.